Listed here is a single T cell receptor beta chain. Original processing methods: Nucleated cell number was recorded as an estimate derived from reference gene primer amplification. Sequencing used immunoSEQ multiplex PCR; TCRdb keeps in-frame clones, though not all of them. That table supplies the V and J calls and clone size; D and trimming were determined from the DNA. The table lists roughly 200,000 clones, 86% of them singletons, with around 5% in the top ten. V shed 5 bases, J shed 4 bases, and the junction held 17 bases outside the gene matches. The CDR3 is 21 amino acids. Germline CDR1 and CDR2: SGHVS and FNYEAQ. The data derive from a study of blood T cell repertoires in COVID-19. Study background: Acute and convalescent COVID-19 specimens originated in the United States, Italy and Spain. From T cells, B-cell-depleted T cells, or PBMCs came the material, which was cDNA or gDNA.

Individuals drawn from about 26 US areas were roughly 18 to 95 years old. The chain employs TRBV7-6 and TRBJ2-1, with 16 bases matching TRBD2. This receptor was identified in a man aged 40-50 years with acute COVID-19. The sample comprised PBMCs or T cells enriched from blood (not recorded which). The CDR3 loop reads CASSPSPGLAGGPVGYNEQFF. As DNA, the CDR3 is TGTGCCAGCAGCCCCTCCCCGGGACTAGCGGGAGGGCCGGTAGGTTACAATGAGCAGTTCTTC.